The 14 T cell receptor beta chains below all came from one sample that was sequenced in a study of blood T cell repertoires in COVID-19. The repertoire was sequenced with immunoSEQ multiplex PCR; TCRdb's copy has only in-frame clones and lacks some. The sample carries fewer than 95,000 clones, 90% recorded once. Sample: peripheral blood. The receptors were sampled from a woman of 80 years or more with acute or convalescent COVID-19.

The rearrangement links TRBV7-9 to TRBJ1-2; the D is unclear. This CDR3 is 14 amino acids long. Germline CDR1 reads SEHNR; CDR2 reads FQNEAQ (reference sequence). Between the trimmed V and J ends, which lost 4 bases and 1 base, there was a span of 10 bases. The CDR3, as DNA: TGTGCCAGCAGCTCCGGGTCCCTTAACTATGGCTACACCTTC. Its protein product is CASSSGSLNYGYTF.

Concerning this clone: At one end the junction does not follow the germline gene, possibly because of a read error. The chain is built from TRBV24-1 and TRBJ2-3, with a possible D match to TRBD2 (6 bases). This CDR3 region has 14 residues. Germline CDR1 KGHDR, CDR2 SFDVKD. The CDR3 bases are TGTGCCATCAGTGCCCGGGGGAGCACAGATACGCAGTATTTT. The encoded protein is CAISARGSTDTQYF.

This clone turned up a few times. The CDR3 DNA reads as TGCGCCAGCAGCCGCTTGACTAGCGAGCAAGAGACCCAGTACTTC. This sequence encodes CASSRLTSEQETQYF. This chain connects TRBV4-1 to TRBJ2-5; 8 bases match TRBD2. The CDR3 totals 15 residues. Germline-derived CDR1 and CDR2 are MGHRA and YSYEKL. J gave up 2 bases and V 4 bases, and 6 bases lay outside the gene matches.

The V and J genes are TRBV19 and TRBJ2-1; 12 positions agree with TRBD2. Germline loops: CDR1 LNHDA, CDR2 SQIVND (reference sequence). The CDR3 has 15 amino acids. After removal of 3 bases from V and 6 bases from J, the junction contained 3 bases not matched to a gene. This CDR3 reads CASSIGLAGTNEQFF. The DNA of the CDR3 is TGTGCCAGTAGTATCGGACTAGCGGGGACCAATGAGCAGTTCTTC.

The rearrangement links TRBV5-1 to TRBJ2-3; perhaps TRBD2 as D (6 bases). Germline assignment: CDR1 SGHRS and CDR2 YFSETQ. This CDR3 region has 13 residues. The V end lost 3 bases, the J end lost 1 base, and 6 bases lay between the germline ends. The CDR3, as DNA: TGCGCCAGCAGCTCTAGCGGCACAGATACGCAGTATTTT. Its translation: CASSSSGTDTQYF.

V is TRBV9 and J is TRBJ2-1; D possibly corresponds to TRBD2 (5 bases). The CDR3 loop spans 18 amino acids. V lost 0 bases to trimming and J lost 5 bases, with 21 bases between them. The V gene's germline CDR1 is SGDLS and CDR2 YYNGEE. The CDR3 DNA reads TGTGCCAGCAGCGTAGTCGACGGGCGGGCACCCCCTCACAATGAGCAGTTCTTC. It specifies CASSVVDGRAPPHNEQFF.

The chain recombines TRBV7-3 with TRBJ2-3; 10 nucleotides line up with TRBD2. With 2 bases clipped from V and 4 bases from J, the junction kept 9 bases outside the gene matches. CDR1 is SGHTA and CDR2 is FQGTGA in the germline V gene. This CDR3 has 17 residues. CDR3 nucleotide sequence: TGTGCCAGCAGCTTACAAGCGGGGGGGCCTGAGGCAGATACGCAGTATTTT. Translation: CASSLQAGGPEADTQYF. Based on the CDR3 plus reference TRBV7-3 and TRBJ2-3, the full variable domain is GAGVSQTPSNKVTEKGKYVELRCDPISGHTALYWYRQSLGQGPEFLIYFQGTGAADDSGLPNDRFFAVRPEGSVSTLKIQRTERGDSAVYLCASSLQAGGPEADTQYFGPGTRLTVL.

The V gene is TRBV24-1, the J gene TRBJ1-6; D gene unclear. CDR1 and CDR2 (germline): KGHDR, SFDVKD. CDR3 size: 13 residues. Trimming cost V 3 bases and J 9 bases, with 8 bases left between them. CDR3 sequence reads: CATSDTRFSPLHF. CDR3 DNA: TGTGCCACCAGTGATACGAGGTTTTCACCCCTCCACTTT.

Only one count was recorded for this clone. V and J are TRBV18 and TRBJ1-4; TRBD1 might be the D (6 bases). Per the germline V gene, CDR1 is KGHSH and CDR2 is LQKENI. V lost 5 bases, J lost 5 bases, and 18 bases lay in between. This CDR3 has 16 residues. The CDR3 here is CASSASTGNVNEKLFF. Written as DNA, the CDR3 is TGTGCCAGCTCAGCAAGTACAGGGAATGTGAATGAAAAACTGTTTTTT.

The chain combines TRBV5-6 with TRBJ1-5; D is perhaps TRBD1 (6 bases). The V gene lost 2 bases and the J gene lost 0 bases, with 21 bases spanning the gap. Germline values: CDR1 SGHDT, CDR2 YYEEEE. This CDR3 is built from 19 residues. The CDR3 coding sequence is TGTGCCAGCAGCTTTTTTGCCGGGACAACAATTAATAGCAATCAGCCCCAGCATTTT. This codes for CASSFFAGTTINSNQPQHF.

This clone appeared a single time. The chain recombines TRBV28 with TRBJ1-2; D call uncertain. Germline assignment: CDR1 MDHEN and CDR2 SYDVKM. This CDR3 spans 14 amino acids. Between the trimmed V and J ends, which lost 2 bases and 6 bases, there was a span of 13 bases. The CDR3 is CASSLVTGSHGYTF. The CDR3 coding sequence is TGTGCCAGCAGTTTAGTAACGGGGAGCCATGGCTACACCTTC.

V usage is TRBV7-3 and J usage is TRBJ2-3; TRBD1 matches at 9 bases. Germline assignment: CDR1 SGHTA and CDR2 FQGTGA. The CDR3 sequence is 16 residues long. V lost 1 base, J lost 4 bases, and 6 bases stayed unmatched. As DNA, the CDR3 is TGTGCCAGCAGCTTAAAGTTGGGACAGGGCTCAGATACGCAGTATTTT. Translated, it gives CASSLKLGQGSDTQYF.

The chain is built from TRBV3-1 (or the pseudogene TRBV3-2) and TRBJ1-1, with 9 bases fitting TRBD1. Trimming took 2 bases from V and 4 from J; bases not matched to a gene: 5. CDR1 LGHDT and CDR2 YNNKEL come from the germline V gene (reference sequence). The CDR3 runs 15 residues. In DNA, the CDR3 is TGTGCCAGCAGCCAACGGACAGGGGTAGGCACTGAAGCTTTCTTT. Translating gives CASSQRTGVGTEAFF.

The chain employs TRBV6-2 or TRBV6-3 and TRBJ2-1; D is perhaps TRBD1 (5 bases). Trimming stripped 2 bases from V and 8 bases from J, with 7 bases between. In germline, CDR1 is MNHEY, CDR2 SVGEGT. The CDR3 length is 12 residues. Here the CDR3 DNA reads TGTGCCAGCAGTTACCTGGGGCATGAGCAGTTCTTC. Amino acid sequence: CASSYLGHEQFF.